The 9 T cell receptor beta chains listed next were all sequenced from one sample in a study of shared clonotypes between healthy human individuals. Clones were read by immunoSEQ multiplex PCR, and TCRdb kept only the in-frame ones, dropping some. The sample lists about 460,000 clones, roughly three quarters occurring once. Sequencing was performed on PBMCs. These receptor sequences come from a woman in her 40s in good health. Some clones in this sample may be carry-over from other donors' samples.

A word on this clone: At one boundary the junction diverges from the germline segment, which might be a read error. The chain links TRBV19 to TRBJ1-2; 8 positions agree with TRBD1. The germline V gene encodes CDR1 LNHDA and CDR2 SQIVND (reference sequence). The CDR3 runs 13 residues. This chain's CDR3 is CASSLDRGYGYTF. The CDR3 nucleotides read TGTGCCAGTAGTCTAGACAGGGGTTATGGCTACACCTTC.

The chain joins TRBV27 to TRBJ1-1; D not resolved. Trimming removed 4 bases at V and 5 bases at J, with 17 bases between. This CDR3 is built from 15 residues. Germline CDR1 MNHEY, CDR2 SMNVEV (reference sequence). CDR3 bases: TGTGCCAGCAGTTCTCTCACTTGGGCCAGGACTGAAGCTTTCTTT. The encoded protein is CASSSLTWARTEAFF.

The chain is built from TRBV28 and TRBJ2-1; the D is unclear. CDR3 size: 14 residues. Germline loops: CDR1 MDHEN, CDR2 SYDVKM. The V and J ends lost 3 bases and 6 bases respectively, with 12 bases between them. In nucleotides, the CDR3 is TGTGCCAGCAGTTTGATAGCTCCTCGCAATGAGCAGTTCTTC. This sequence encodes CASSLIAPRNEQFF.

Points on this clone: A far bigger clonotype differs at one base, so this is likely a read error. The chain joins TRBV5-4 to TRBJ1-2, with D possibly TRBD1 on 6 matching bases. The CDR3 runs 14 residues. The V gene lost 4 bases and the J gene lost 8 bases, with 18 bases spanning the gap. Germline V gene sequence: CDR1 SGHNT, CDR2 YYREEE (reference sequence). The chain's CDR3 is CASSLGGGYTGYTF. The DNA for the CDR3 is TGTGCCAGCAGCCTCGGAGGGGGTTACACAGGCTACACCTTC.

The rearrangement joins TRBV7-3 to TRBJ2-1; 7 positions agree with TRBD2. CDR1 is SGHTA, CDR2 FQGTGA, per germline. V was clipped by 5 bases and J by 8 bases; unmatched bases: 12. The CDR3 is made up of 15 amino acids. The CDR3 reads CASSPQAGLTDEQFF. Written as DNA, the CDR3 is TGTGCCAGCAGCCCTCAAGCGGGATTAACGGATGAGCAGTTCTTC.

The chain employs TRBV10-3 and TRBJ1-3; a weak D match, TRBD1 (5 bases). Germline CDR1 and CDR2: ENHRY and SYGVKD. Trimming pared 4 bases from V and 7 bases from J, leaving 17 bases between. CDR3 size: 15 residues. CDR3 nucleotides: TGTGCCATCAGTGCACCGGGACGCGGTGTGAACACCATATATTTT. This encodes CAISAPGRGVNTIYF.

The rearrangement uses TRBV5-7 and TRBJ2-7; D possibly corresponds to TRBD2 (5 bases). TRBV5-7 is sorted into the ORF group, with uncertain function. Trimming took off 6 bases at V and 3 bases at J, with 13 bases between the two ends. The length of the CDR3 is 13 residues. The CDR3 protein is CASTLRTFYEQYF. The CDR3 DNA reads TGTGCCAGCACCCTCAGGACTTTCTACGAGCAGTACTTC.

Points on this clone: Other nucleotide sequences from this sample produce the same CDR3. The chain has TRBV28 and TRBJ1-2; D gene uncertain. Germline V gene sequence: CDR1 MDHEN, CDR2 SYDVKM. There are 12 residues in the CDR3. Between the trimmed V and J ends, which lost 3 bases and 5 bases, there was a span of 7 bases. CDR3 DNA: TGTGCCAGCAGTTTGGAAGGGTATGGCTACACCTTC. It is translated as CASSLEGYGYTF.

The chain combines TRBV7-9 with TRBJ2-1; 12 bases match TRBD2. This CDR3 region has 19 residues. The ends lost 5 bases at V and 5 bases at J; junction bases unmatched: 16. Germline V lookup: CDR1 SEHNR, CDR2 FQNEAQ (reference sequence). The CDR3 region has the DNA TGTGCCAGCAGCCTTAGACAGGACCTTACTAGCGGGAGGAACAATGAGCAGTTCTTC. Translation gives CASSLRQDLTSGRNNEQFF.